The 24 T cell receptor beta chains below were found in one sample sequenced in a study of prognosis after radiotherapy for stage I lung cancer. Starting from genomic DNA, TCR beta CDR3 was amplified through two-round multiplex PCR. Amplification during the initial PCR round employed primers specific to each TRBV and TRBJ gene. Via MiXCR, TCRdb re-called the multiplex PCR reads, giving one row per CDR3 protein. The sample has 12,000 to 15,000 distinct CDR3 sequences; roughly a third are singletons. Sequencing used PBMCs, obtained before or after stereotactic body radiation therapy (not recorded which). The source is a donor aged 50 or older with non-small cell lung cancer.

Concerning this clonotype: One base separates it from a far larger clone, so it is likely a read error. The chain combines TRBV6-4 with TRBJ2-2; 7 bases align to TRBD1. The CDR3 extends over 17 amino acids. Germline assignment: CDR1 MRHNA and CDR2 SNTAGT. V lost 3 bases, J lost 6 bases, and 13 bases stayed unmatched. The CDR3 DNA follows: TGTGCCAGCAGTGAAAGGGGGAAGAGGGGGCCCGCCGGGGAGCTGTTTTTT. Amino acid sequence: CASSERGKRGPAGELFF.

The table lists this clonotype with many counts. Since a much larger clone is just one base distant, this may be a read error. V usage is TRBV6-1 and J usage is TRBJ2-7; 10 positions match TRBD1. The CDR3 loop spans 14 amino acids. Germline CDR1 is MNHNS and CDR2 is SASEGT. The DNA for the CDR3 is TGTGCCAGCAGATCGGGACAGGGGACGTACGAGCAGTGCTTC. As protein: CASRSGQGTYEQCF.

This clonotype was recorded at least ten times. The rearrangement links TRBV20-1 to TRBJ2-7; 7 bases fit TRBD1. V was clipped by 3 bases and J by 5 bases; unmatched bases: 10. The CDR3 runs 14 residues. Germline CDR1 reads DFQATT; CDR2 reads SNEGSKA (reference sequence). The CDR3 coding sequence is TGCAGTGCTAGCCGACAGGGATCCGCGCACGAGCAGTACTTC. This translates into CSASRQGSAHEQYF.

This clonotype has at least ten counts. The chain links TRBV27 to TRBJ1-4; D is perhaps TRBD1 (6 bases). Germline CDR1 reads MNHEY; CDR2 reads SMNVEV (reference sequence). V was cut by 4 bases and J by 11 bases, with 17 bases left in between. CDR3 size: 14 residues. The CDR3: CASSSGVGRGKLFF. DNA of the CDR3: TGTGCCAGCAGTTCCGGTGTAGGGAGGGGGAAACTGTTTTTT.

This clonotype was counted at least ten times. The chain uses TRBV7-3 and TRBJ2-2; D ambiguous. Between the trimmed V and J ends, which lost 3 bases and 1 base, there was a span of 3 bases. CDR3 size: 13 residues. Germline lookup yields CDR1 SGHTA and CDR2 FQGTGA. DNA of the CDR3: TGTGCCAGCAGCTTGATGAACACCGGGGAGCTGTTTTTT. Translation gives CASSLMNTGELFF.

This clonotype was seen repeatedly, ten times or more. The rearrangement uses TRBV19 and TRBJ2-1; TRBD2 matches 14 bases. The CDR3 consists of 17 residues. Per germline, CDR1 LNHDA and CDR2 SQIVND (reference sequence). J lost 6 bases, V lost 1 base, and 5 bases had no gene match. The chain's CDR3 is CASSIGTGLAGANEQFF. CDR3 sequence (DNA): TGTGCCAGTAGTATAGGCACGGGACTAGCGGGAGCCAATGAGCAGTTCTTC.

This clonotype occurred many times. CDR3 DNA: TGTGCGACATCCAACTATGGCTACACCTTC. It encodes CATSNYGYTF. The rearrangement links TRBV25-1 to TRBJ1-2; D remains unclear. This CDR3 has 10 amino acids. Germline CDR1 and CDR2: MGHDK and SYGVNS.

The chain has TRBV6-2 or TRBV6-3 and TRBJ2-3, with 10 bases fitting TRBD2. CDR3 size: 17 residues. The junction had 11 bases not matched to a gene; V was cut back by 5 bases and J by 3 bases. Germline V gene data show CDR1 as MNHEY and CDR2 as SVGEGT. The DNA of the CDR3 is TGTGCCAGCAGTCGTACCTGGAGCGGGGGGGCTACAGATACGCAGTATTTT. Translation: CASSRTWSGGATDTQYF.

Many counts were recorded for this clonotype. The rearrangement links TRBV28 to TRBJ2-7; 7 bases agree with TRBD1. The CDR3 covers 14 residues. Germline V CDR1 and CDR2: MDHEN, SYDVKM. J was trimmed by 5 bases and V by 0 bases; bases with no gene match: 4. The CDR3: CASSLWFRGNEQYF. As DNA, the CDR3 is TGTGCCAGCAGTTTATGGTTCAGGGGGAACGAGCAGTACTTC.

This clonotype was recorded at least ten times. V usage is TRBV20-1 and J usage is TRBJ1-1; possible D gene TRBD1, 6 bases. The CDR3 has 13 residues. Germline V CDR1 and CDR2: DFQATT, SNEGSKA (reference sequence). The ends were cut back, 5 bases at V and 3 bases at J, with 13 bases in the middle. In nucleotides, the CDR3 is TGCAGTGCTGGGGGACAAACGGACACTGAAGCTTTCTTT. Protein: CSAGGQTDTEAFF.

This clonotype is a singleton in its sample. This could be a read error, since a much larger clone is one nucleotide away. CDR3 in amino acids: CASSLKGGKTYEQYF. The CDR3 coding sequence is TGTGCCAGCAGCCTGAAAGGGGGCAAGACCTACGAGCAGTACTTC. J is TRBJ2-7 and V is TRBV6-1, with 7 nucleotides matching TRBD1. The CDR3 loop spans 15 amino acids. The V and J ends lost 6 bases and 2 bases, in that order; junction bases with no gene match: 10. The germline CDR1 and CDR2 sequences are MNHNS and SASEGT.

For this clonotype: The likely explanation is a read error, given a far larger clone one base away. V gene TRBV6-2 or TRBV6-3 combines with J gene TRBJ1-4, with 7 bases identical to TRBD1. The V and J ends lost 11 bases and 3 bases, in that order; junction bases with no gene match: 9. Per germline, CDR1 MNHEY and CDR2 SVGEGT. This CDR3 spans 14 amino acids. CDR3 nucleotides: TGTGCCGCGGGGCAGGGGGATTCTAATGAAAAACTGTTTTTT. Its protein product is CAAGQGDSNEKLFF.

This clonotype was seen at least ten times. The rearrangement links TRBV20-1 to TRBJ2-5, with 9 bases lining up with TRBD1. CDR1 is DFQATT, CDR2 SNEGSKA, per germline (reference sequence). V lost 7 bases, J lost 4 bases, and 10 bases stayed unmatched. The CDR3 runs 14 residues. CDR3 loop: CSVSPGTGTETQYF. The CDR3 DNA reads TGCAGTGTCTCACCCGGGACAGGGACAGAGACCCAGTACTTC.

This clonotype was detected ten times or more. V is TRBV29-1 and J is TRBJ2-7, with 7 bases that match TRBD1. The germline CDR1 and CDR2 sequences are SQVTM and ANQGSEA. V was pared by 7 bases and J by 3 bases, with 27 bases of the junction left unmatched. This CDR3 is built from 19 residues. This CDR3 is CSEELGPGTVGALVYEQYF. The CDR3 DNA reads TGCAGCGAAGAATTGGGACCCGGGACAGTAGGAGCGTTGGTCTACGAGCAGTACTTC.

In its sample, this clonotype was seen many times. The chain combines TRBV3-1 with TRBJ1-5; no reliable D call. This CDR3 is 15 amino acids long. V lost 5 bases and J 2 bases, leaving 13 bases between the germline ends. Germline CDR1 reads LGHDT; CDR2 reads YNNKEL (reference sequence). CDR3 bases: TGTGCCAGCAGCTCATCAGTATTGGGCAATCAGCCCCAGCATTTT. Translating it yields CASSSSVLGNQPQHF.

The table lists this clonotype with many counts. The rearrangement uses TRBV5-1 and TRBJ1-5; TRBD1 aligns across 10 bases. The junction had 12 bases not matched to a gene; V was cut back by 0 bases and J by 6 bases. Germline V gene lookup returns CDR1 SGHRS and CDR2 YFSETQ. The CDR3 covers 18 residues. The CDR3 bases are TGCGCCAGCAGCTTGGCCACAGGGTGGGGACAGGGGTCTCAGCCCCAGCATTTT. Translating gives CASSLATGWGQGSQPQHF.

A word on this clonotype: A far larger clone is a single base away, which makes a read error likely. V usage is TRBV6-6 and J usage is TRBJ2-1; 7 nucleotides agree with TRBD2. The CDR3 totals 15 residues. Germline CDR1 MNHNY, CDR2 SVGAGI (reference sequence). V lost 0 bases and J lost 9; bases outside the gene matches: 8. As DNA, the CDR3 is TGTGCCAGCAGTTACTCACTAGCGTGGGTCGCTGAGCAGTTCTTC. Its translation: CASSYSLAWVAEQFF.

V and J are TRBV11-2 and TRBJ2-7, with D hard to call. The length of the CDR3 is 11 residues. The germline gives CDR1 SGHAT, CDR2 FQNNGV. With 2 bases removed from V and 9 bases from J, the gap between germline ends came to 8 bases. CDR3 sequence: CASSLSGRQYF. For the CDR3, the DNA is TGTGCCAGCAGCTTATCCGGCCGGCAGTACTTC.

In its sample, this clonotype was seen once. A much bigger clone sits one base away, suggesting this may be a read error. The chain is built from TRBV6-2 or TRBV6-3 and TRBJ1-5, with a possible D match to TRBD1 (5 bases). The CDR3 covers 17 residues. Germline V gene sequence: CDR1 MNHEY, CDR2 SVGEGT. Between the trimmed V and J ends, which lost 6 bases and 1 base, there was a span of 19 bases. The CDR3 loop is CASRSRGGWVSNQPQHF. The CDR3 region has the DNA TGTGCCAGCAGATCGCGGGGGGGGTGGGTGAGCAATCAGCCCCAGCATTTT.

This clonotype came up many times. The chain is built from TRBV20-1 and TRBJ2-7; the D call may be TRBD1 or TRBD2 (5 bases each). Germline CDR1 is DFQATT and CDR2 is SNEGSKA (reference sequence). V lost 6 bases and J 2 bases, leaving 14 bases between the germline ends. This CDR3 region has 13 residues. CDR3 nucleotides: TGCAGTGCCTCTGGGACGATCACCTACGAGCAGTACTTC. Translating it yields CSASGTITYEQYF.

Concerning this clonotype itself: A read error may account for a junction end that differs from germline. This chain links TRBV11-2 with TRBJ1-6, with 8 positions matching TRBD1. The CDR3 loop spans 13 amino acids. Germline V gene sequence: CDR1 SGHAT, CDR2 FQNNGV. CDR3 protein: CASSLTGESRLHF. The DNA of the CDR3 is TGTGCAAGCAGCTTGACAGGGGAATCACGCCTCCACTTT.

Many counts were recorded for this clonotype. V gene TRBV11-3 combines with J gene TRBJ2-5, with D perhaps matching TRBD1 or TRBD2 (5 bases each). The germline V gene encodes CDR1 SGHNT and CDR2 YENEEA. The CDR3 loop spans 15 amino acids. Trimming pared 5 bases from V and 2 bases from J, leaving 15 bases between. DNA of the CDR3: TGTGCCAGCAGCCCGGGGAGACAGAATCAAGAGACCCAGTACTTC. It specifies CASSPGRQNQETQYF.

In this sample, this clonotype turned up many times. The CDR3 nucleotides are TGTGCCAGCAGTGAACGGGGCTTCCAAGAGACCCAGTACTTC. This sequence encodes CASSERGFQETQYF. The V and J genes are TRBV28 and TRBJ2-5; the D gene could be TRBD1 or TRBD2 (5 bases each). Germline assignment: CDR1 MDHEN and CDR2 SYDVKM. CDR3 size: 14 residues. Trimming left V 5 bases short and J 1 base short, with 11 bases between.

This clonotype came up many times. The chain recombines TRBV10-2 with TRBJ1-2; D is perhaps TRBD1 (5 bases). V was shortened by 0 bases and J by 4 bases, with 15 bases between the two germline ends. Germline CDR1 WSHSY, CDR2 SAAADI. There are 16 residues in the CDR3. The CDR3 coding sequence is TGCGCCAGCAGTGAGTCAAGAGGGCAGGGAGGCTATGGCTACACCTTC. Translated: CASSESRGQGGYGYTF.